What follows describes a single T cell receptor beta chain. What it binds is not known. This sample is drawn from a study of beta chain features in type 1 diabetes. The whole isolated RNA underwent reverse transcription, so sequencing captured expressed TCRB transcripts. Reads from naive, central memory and regulatory T cell samples averaged roughly 3.6 million. Using immunoSEQ multiplex PCR, the repertoire was profiled, and TCRdb retains in-frame clones only, with some absent. The sample has 500,000 to 800,000 clones; roughly 12% are singletons. This CDR3 contains 11 residues. Per the germline V gene, CDR1 is GTSNPN and CDR2 is SVGIG (reference sequence). V lost 4 bases and J lost 5, with 8 bases in between. Overall study findings and caveats: Type 1 diabetes patients had VDJ junctions that carried fewer insertions and more deletions. Moderately but significantly shorter TCRB CDR3s were found in Type 1 diabetes patients in all four CD4+ subsets.

This clonotype was obtained from a man under 40 with type 1 diabetes. Sequencing was performed on naive CD4+ T cells from blood. The rearrangement uses TRBV30 and TRBJ2-5; TRBD1 or TRBD2 may be the D gene (5 bases each). The CDR3 sequence is CAWTGSETQYF. In DNA, the CDR3 is TGTGCCTGGACAGGGAGTGAGACCCAGTACTTC. The full variable domain, completed using reference TRBV30 and TRBJ2-5, is SQTIHQWPATLVQPVGSPLSLECTVEGTSNPNLYWYRQAAGRGLQLLFYSVGIGQISSEVPQNLSASRPQDRQFILSSKKLLLSDSGFYLCAWTGSETQYFGPGTRLLVL.